Each of the 15 T cell receptor beta chains below was sequenced from the same sample in a study of T cell repertoires in cytomegalovirus infection. Their target antigens are unknown. TCRdb re-called the reads through MiXCR, storing one row per CDR3 protein. This table has roughly 920,000 distinct CDR3 sequences, about a third appearing once. The sample consisted of cultured CD8+ T cells from PBMCs, taken from culture after CMV antigen stimulation. These receptors were collected from a human donor in good health (CMV status not recorded). Some clones in this sample may be carry-over from other donors' samples.

The CDR3 nucleotides read TGTGCCATCCGGACAGGGAAAGGGGCTTTCTTT. It yields the protein CAIRTGKGAFF. The rearrangement joins TRBV19 to TRBJ1-1; 8 nucleotides align to TRBD1. Germline V CDR1 and CDR2: LNHDA, SQIVND (reference sequence). With V trimmed by 10 bases and J by 11 bases, 9 bases remained unmatched. This CDR3 has 11 amino acids.

This clonotype was detected ten times or more. V usage is TRBV7-8 and J usage is TRBJ2-1, with D maybe TRBD1 (6 bases). Trimming removed 0 bases from V and 4 bases from J, with 16 bases in between. Germline CDR1 reads SGHVS; CDR2 reads FQNEAQ. The CDR3 length is 17 residues. The DNA of the CDR3 is TGTGCCAGCAGCTTAGCACAGGACAGAAGCTCTTACAATGAGCAGTTCTTC. This codes for CASSLAQDRSSYNEQFF.

The chain carries TRBV7-9 and TRBJ2-3, with 7 bases aligning to TRBD1. This CDR3 has 13 amino acids. Germline values: CDR1 SEHNR, CDR2 FQNEAQ (reference sequence). The V segment lost 11 bases and the J segment 5 bases; nucleotides outside the gene matches: 10. CDR3 sequence reads: CACPGTERDTQYF. CDR3 DNA: TGTGCCTGTCCCGGGACAGAAAGAGATACGCAGTATTTT.

The table lists this clonotype with a few counts. The V and J genes are TRBV7-8 and TRBJ1-2; TRBD1 agrees at 10 bases. The CDR3 loop spans 15 amino acids. CDR1 is SGHVS, CDR2 FQNEAQ, per germline. Trimming cost V 3 bases and J 9 bases; bases outside gene matches: 10. CDR3 bases: TGTGCCAGCAGCTTTTCGGGACAGGGGTTAGAAAGCTACACCTTC. Translating it yields CASSFSGQGLESYTF. Full variable domain (rest looked up from reference TRBV7-8 and TRBJ1-2): GAGVSQSPRYKVAKRGQDVALRCDPISGHVSLFWYQQALGQGPEFLTYFQNEAQLDKSGLPSDRFFAERPEGSVSTLKIQRTQQEDSAVYLCASSFSGQGLESYTFGSGTRLTVV.

This clonotype was found a few times. The V and J genes are TRBV4-2 and TRBJ2-1; 8 nucleotides agree with TRBD2. V lost 0 bases to trimming and J lost 6 bases; unmatched junction nucleotides: 7. CDR1 is LGHNA, CDR2 YNFKEQ, per germline. This CDR3 is 16 amino acids long. The CDR3 coding sequence is TGTGCCAGCAGCCAAGATCTGGCGGGGGGTCGCAATGAGCAGTTCTTC. This gives the protein CASSQDLAGGRNEQFF.

The chain recombines TRBV6-2 or TRBV6-3 with TRBJ2-5; possibly TRBD1 for D (6 bases). CDR1 and CDR2 from the germline V gene are MNHEY and SVGEGT. This CDR3 has 15 amino acids. Between the trimmed V and J ends, which lost 1 base and 1 base, there was a span of 10 bases. CDR3 sequence (DNA): TGTGCCAGCAGTTACTACCGGACAGTCCAAGAGACCCAGTACTTC. It yields the protein CASSYYRTVQETQYF.

This chain joins TRBV28 and TRBJ2-7; D gene unclear. V lost 8 bases to trimming and J lost 5 bases, with 10 bases between them. This CDR3 has 11 residues. CDR1 and CDR2 (germline): MDHEN, SYDVKM. DNA of the CDR3: TGTGCCAGCCAATTTGGGAACGAGCAGTACGTC. Protein sequence: CASQFGNEQYV.

This rearrangement joins TRBV28 to TRBJ2-2; D is undetermined. V was pared by 6 bases and J by 3 bases, with 17 bases between. Germline V CDR1 and CDR2: MDHEN, SYDVKM. The CDR3 is made up of 16 amino acids. In DNA form, the CDR3 reads TGTGCCAGCAGCCTAGGTCCCTATGTGGACACCGGGGAGCTGTTTTTT. It codes for CASSLGPYVDTGELFF.

V usage is TRBV28 and J usage is TRBJ2-7; D is ambiguous. CDR1 and CDR2 from the germline V gene are MDHEN and SYDVKM. V shed 5 bases and J shed 5 bases, with 19 bases lying between them. This CDR3 has 15 residues. The CDR3 loop is CASSVMGILAHEQYV. DNA for the CDR3: TGTGCCAGCAGTGTAATGGGGATTCTGGCGCACGAGCAGTACGTC.

Only a few counts were recorded for this clonotype. The chain is built from TRBV6-2 or TRBV6-3 and TRBJ2-7; 7 bases line up with TRBD2. CDR3 length: 17 amino acids. Germline CDR1 reads MNHEY; CDR2 reads SVGEGT. The V gene end was trimmed by 2 bases and the J gene end by 5 bases; junction bases not matched to a gene: 15. This CDR3 is CASSYLPIWRGNHEQYV. The CDR3 bases are TGTGCCAGCAGTTACCTTCCGATTTGGCGGGGGAACCACGAGCAGTACGTC.

This chain joins TRBV10-3 and TRBJ2-3; 7 nucleotides match TRBD2. The J segment lost 1 base and the V segment lost 6 bases, leaving 7 bases of the junction unmatched. The germline gives CDR1 ENHRY, CDR2 SYGVKD. The CDR3 spans 15 residues. CDR3 DNA: TGTGCCATCAGGAAACTAGCGAACCGCACAGATACGCAGTATTTT. Translating gives CAIRKLANRTDTQYF.

This clonotype showed up many times. The chain combines TRBV11-1 with TRBJ2-1; D not resolved. From germline, CDR1 is SGHAT and CDR2 FQDESV (reference sequence). This CDR3 is built from 15 residues. V lost 5 bases, J lost 6 bases, and 17 bases lay in between. The CDR3, as DNA: TGTGCCAGCAGCCCCGGGCCAACCTTGGCCAATGAGCAGTTCTTC. Translated, it gives CASSPGPTLANEQFF.

This clonotype was counted only a few times. V and J are TRBV27 and TRBJ2-7; the match to TRBD2 covers 7 bases. Germline V gene sequence: CDR1 MNHEY, CDR2 SMNVEV (reference sequence). Trimming took 10 bases from V and 1 from J; bases not matched to a gene: 7. The CDR3 consists of 13 residues. The CDR3: CATRGRGSYEQYV. Written as DNA, the CDR3 is TGTGCCACCCGGGGGAGGGGATCCTACGAGCAGTACGTC.

Comment on this clonotype: Mismatch with germline at one junction end may stem from a read error. The rearrangement links TRBV11-2 to TRBJ2-5; D call uncertain. The V gene's germline CDR1 is SGHAT and CDR2 FQNNGV. The CDR3 covers 11 residues. CDR3: CASSEDPVVHF. The CDR3 coding sequence is TGTGCCAGCAGCGAAGACCCAGTCGTCCACTTC.

The chain uses TRBV7-9 and TRBJ2-4, with D maybe TRBD1 (5 bases). The CDR3 is made up of 16 amino acids. CDR1 and CDR2 from the germline V gene are SEHNR and FQNEAQ (reference sequence). Trimming pared 3 bases from V and 2 bases from J, leaving 14 bases between. CDR3: CASSLDARETKNIQYF. Here the CDR3 DNA reads TGTGCCAGCAGCTTGGACGCCAGGGAAACCAAAAACATTCAGTACTTC.